A selection of T cell receptor beta chains follows, all from one sample in a study of shared clonotypes between healthy human individuals. TCRdb keeps only in-frame clones here, not all; method: immunoSEQ multiplex PCR. The sample records 1 million to 1.3 million clones, around 78% being singletons. Material: memory CD4+ T cells from PBMCs. The receptors shown here come from a man aged 18 to 30 in good health. Some clones in this sample may be carry-over from other donors' samples. Each CDR3 is given with its conserved first and last residue. Only some rows state a clone size, as once, few, many or a class for expanded clones.

>TRBJ2-7|-|TRBV11-1
CASSPIQGHEQYF
>TRBJ2-1|-|TRBV2
CASSDFGEQFF
>TRBJ1-2|-|TRBV7-3
CASSFTGLNYGYTF
>TRBJ2-1|-|TRBV7-2
CASSRLAGVRSYNEQFF
>TRBJ2-1|few|TRBV29-1
CSVEGTSLNEQFF
>TRBJ2-7|-|TRBV27
CASSYRPTGSYEQYF
>TRBJ2-3|-|TRBV19
CASRDRGYTSTDTQYF
>TRBJ2-2|-|TRBV7-3
CASSLRAAPGELFF
>TRBJ2-1|-|TRBV10-1
CASSNGIHNEQFF
>TRBJ2-7|once|TRBV5-4
CASSLRAGRPYEQYF
>TRBJ1-5|-|TRBV7-9
CASSFNGESNQPQHF
>TRBJ1-4|-|TRBV30
CAWSVGQSNEKLFF
>TRBJ2-7|-|TRBV7-9
CASSMGFSYEQYF
>TRBJ2-7|few|TRBV14
CASSHTPYRGKNEQYF
>TRBJ2-1|few|TRBV6-1
CASSVGGPYNEQFF
>TRBJ1-2|few|TRBV18
CASSPEPGDGYTF
>TRBJ2-7|-|TRBV7-9
CASSYQGLVYEQYF
>TRBJ2-7|-|TRBV10-3
CAISDRDRGNYEQYF
>TRBJ2-3|-|TRBV5-1
CASSSGETDTQYF
>TRBJ1-1|few|TRBV6-5
CASSYSVNTEAFF
>TRBJ1-1|-|TRBV28
CASSFQGRTEAFF
>TRBJ2-7|-|TRBV2
CASSADTSYEQYF
>TRBJ2-7|-|TRBV19
CASSMVTYDGLEQYF
>TRBJ2-2|-|TRBV7-2
CASSLFQFTGELFF